The 21 T cell receptor beta chains presented below share a single source sample, sequenced in a study of cytomegalovirus exposure and HLA in healthy donors. 13 Jbeta primers and 60 Vbeta primers were used for the PCR. Generated by immunoSEQ multiplex PCR, the TCRdb table keeps only in-frame clones and is missing some. The sample has under 200,000 clones, about four fifths seen once. Sequenced: PBMCs. The receptors here all came from a male donor in good health and CMV-seropositive.

The chain joins TRBV6-1 to TRBJ2-1; 9 bases are a match to TRBD2. The junction had 9 bases not matched to a gene; V was cut back by 8 bases and J by 4 bases. In germline, CDR1 is MNHNS, CDR2 SASEGT. This CDR3 spans 15 amino acids. The CDR3 protein is CASLRGAGGYNEQFF. The CDR3 DNA sequence: TGTGCCAGCTTGAGGGGGGCGGGAGGGTACAATGAGCAGTTCTTC.

This chain uses TRBV28 with TRBJ2-5; TRBD2 matches at 11 bases. The CDR3 sequence is 15 residues long. V lost 4 bases, J lost 5 bases, and 6 bases stayed unmatched. CDR1 and CDR2 (germline): MDHEN, SYDVKM. This CDR3 reads CASSSLAGGRETQYF. The CDR3 bases are TGTGCCAGCAGTTCCCTAGCGGGAGGACGGGAGACCCAGTACTTC.

V and J are TRBV9 and TRBJ2-1; TRBD2 aligns across 9 bases. V shed 0 bases and J 4 bases; nucleotides not matched to a gene: 8. The germline CDR1 and CDR2 sequences are SGDLS and YYNGEE. There are 17 residues in the CDR3. The CDR3 reads CASSVGGGRAGYNEQFF. The CDR3 DNA reads as TGTGCCAGCAGCGTAGGTGGCGGGAGGGCCGGATACAATGAGCAGTTCTTC.

CDR3 coding DNA: TGTGCCAGCAGTTACCGCTTAGCGGGAGGGATCCACATTCAGTACTTC. This gives the protein CASSYRLAGGIHIQYF. The V and J genes are TRBV6-5 and TRBJ2-4, with 11 bases aligning to TRBD2. Trimming removed 2 bases from V and 8 bases from J; junction bases left unmatched: 8. The CDR3 has 16 residues. CDR1 and CDR2 (germline): MNHEY, SVGAGI.

Written as DNA, the CDR3 is TGTGCCAGCAGTTCGGTAGGGGAGGGCCAGCCCCAGCATTTT. Translating it yields CASSSVGEGQPQHF. The chain recombines TRBV27 with TRBJ1-5; a possible D gene is TRBD1 (5 bases). The CDR3 is 14 residues long. V was pared by 4 bases and J by 7 bases, with 14 bases between. Germline-derived CDR1 and CDR2 are MNHEY and SMNVEV (reference sequence).

This chain joins TRBV6-1 and TRBJ1-1; TRBD1 matches 11 bases. V gave up 8 bases and J gave up 6 bases; unmatched junction bases: 5. CDR1 is MNHNS and CDR2 is SASEGT in the germline V gene. The CDR3 extends over 13 amino acids. The CDR3 coding sequence is TGTGCCAGCCCAGGACAGGGGGCCCCTGAAGCTTTCTTT. This encodes CASPGQGAPEAFF.

CDR3 in amino acids: CASSRRDRGKASYTF. The CDR3 coding sequence is TGTGCCAGCAGCCGTCGGGACAGGGGAAAGGCGAGCTACACCTTC. This chain joins TRBV7-9 and TRBJ1-2; 10 bases align to TRBD1. The junction had 12 bases not matched to a gene; V was cut back by 5 bases and J by 9 bases. The germline gives CDR1 SEHNR, CDR2 FQNEAQ (reference sequence). The CDR3 totals 15 residues.

V and J are TRBV28 and TRBJ2-7; tentative D call: TRBD1 (5 bases). There are 13 residues in the CDR3. Germline assignment: CDR1 MDHEN and CDR2 SYDVKM. V was shortened by 7 bases and J by 4 bases, with 14 bases between the two germline ends. CDR3 protein: CASTEPRGYEQYF. CDR3 nucleotide sequence: TGTGCCAGCACCGAACCAAGGGGTTACGAGCAGTACTTC.

Regarding this clone: The junction departs from the called germline gene at one end, perhaps through a read error. The chain joins TRBV11-3 to TRBJ2-4; D is perhaps TRBD2 (6 bases). Germline-derived CDR1 and CDR2 are SGHNT and YENEEA. This CDR3 comprises 14 residues. The CDR3 spells CASSSGEAGNSQYF. As DNA, the CDR3 is TGTGCCAGCAGCTCCGGGGAGGCGGGAAACAGTCAGTACTTC.

The chain links TRBV27 to TRBJ2-1; 8 nucleotides agree with TRBD2. Germline trimming cut 7 bases from V and 6 bases from J; bases unmatched to any gene: 14. In germline, CDR1 is MNHEY, CDR2 SMNVEV (reference sequence). The CDR3 runs 16 residues. Here the CDR3 DNA reads TGTGCCAGCACCCCTGACGGGACTAGAAGGGCCAATGAGCAGTTCTTC. Residues: CASTPDGTRRANEQFF.

This clone was found once. The rearrangement links TRBV18 to TRBJ2-3, with D maybe TRBD1 (5 bases). The CDR3 length is 16 residues. V dropped 5 bases and J dropped 1 base, with 16 bases sitting between them. Germline V gene sequence: CDR1 KGHSH, CDR2 LQKENI. The CDR3 DNA is TGTGCCAGCTCAAAAATCCAGGAAGGGGGCACAGATACGCAGTATTTT. This encodes CASSKIQEGGTDTQYF.

V is TRBV27 and J is TRBJ1-5; 7 bases map to TRBD1. Unmatched junction bases numbered 3, after V lost 3 bases and J lost 7 bases. The CDR3 runs to 13 residues. Germline lookup yields CDR1 MNHEY and CDR2 SMNVEV (reference sequence). This CDR3 is CASSLHRGQPQHF. In DNA, the CDR3 is TGTGCCAGCAGTTTGCACAGGGGCCAGCCCCAGCATTTT.

J is TRBJ2-7 and V is TRBV7-2; 12 bases are shared with TRBD1. Germline CDR1 is SGHTA and CDR2 is FQGNSA. With V trimmed by 0 bases and J by 4 bases, 7 bases remained unmatched. The CDR3 consists of 17 residues. CDR3: CASSLAGQGAMMYEQYF. The CDR3 DNA reads TGTGCCAGCAGCTTAGCGGGACAGGGGGCAATGATGTACGAGCAGTACTTC.

The chain couples TRBV28 to TRBJ2-1; D call uncertain. The CDR3 consists of 14 residues. Between the trimmed V and J ends, which lost 5 bases and 1 base, there was a span of 9 bases. Germline CDR1 reads MDHEN; CDR2 reads SYDVKM. CDR3 sequence reads: CASSQLPSYNEQFF. CDR3 nucleotide sequence: TGTGCCAGCAGTCAACTACCATCCTACAATGAGCAGTTCTTC.

This clone has just a few counts. The chain recombines TRBV6-6 with TRBJ2-5; TRBD1 matches at 7 bases. Germline values: CDR1 MNHNY, CDR2 SVGAGI (reference sequence). There are 13 residues in the CDR3. The ends lost 6 bases at V and 3 bases at J; junction bases unmatched: 4. DNA for the CDR3: TGTGCCAGCAGCAAAACAGGGGAAGAGACCCAGTACTTC. Protein sequence: CASSKTGEETQYF.

This sequence joins TRBV5-1 and TRBJ2-1; D is possibly TRBD2 (6 bases). From germline, CDR1 is SGHRS and CDR2 YFSETQ. Trimming left V 2 bases short and J 9 bases short, with 18 bases between. The CDR3 consists of 15 residues. The chain's CDR3 is CASSLGTPNQGEQFF. The CDR3 nucleotides read TGCGCCAGCAGCTTAGGGACTCCTAACCAAGGTGAGCAGTTCTTC.

The rearrangement joins TRBV10-1 to TRBJ2-2, with a possible D match to TRBD2 (6 bases). V lost 4 bases, J lost 5 bases, and 11 bases lay in between. Germline V gene data show CDR1 as WNHNN and CDR2 as SYGVQD (reference sequence). This CDR3 is 14 amino acids long. The CDR3 protein is CASSGLVSTGELFF. The CDR3 DNA reads TGCGCCAGCAGTGGACTAGTGTCGACCGGGGAGCTGTTTTTT.

The chain recombines TRBV5-1 with TRBJ2-1; tentative D call: TRBD2 (5 bases). The length of the CDR3 is 16 residues. With 4 bases removed from V and 0 bases from J, the gap between germline ends came to 14 bases. CDR1 and CDR2 (germline): SGHRS, YFSETQ. The CDR3: CASSTDTAGSYNEQFF. CDR3 bases: TGCGCCAGCAGCACCGATACGGCGGGCTCCTACAATGAGCAGTTCTTC.

The chain is built from TRBV30 and TRBJ1-5; D gene ambiguous. Trimming took off 0 bases at V and 6 bases at J, with 12 bases between the two ends. CDR1 is GTSNPN and CDR2 is SVGIG in the germline V gene (reference sequence). This CDR3 is 14 amino acids long. This CDR3 reads CAWSVGGVGQPQHF. For the CDR3, the DNA is TGTGCCTGGAGTGTAGGTGGAGTCGGTCAGCCCCAGCATTTT.

This chain uses TRBV9 with TRBJ2-1; D is possibly TRBD2 (7 bases). Trimming shortened V by 0 bases and J by 4 bases, and 11 bases separated the two germline ends. This CDR3 is built from 15 residues. Germline CDR1 SGDLS, CDR2 YYNGEE. CDR3 residues: CASSVGGGFYNEQFF. The CDR3 DNA sequence: TGTGCCAGCAGCGTAGGCGGGGGCTTTTACAATGAGCAGTTCTTC.

This clone was detected a few times. The chain joins TRBV19 to TRBJ1-5, with 10 bases aligning to TRBD1. This CDR3 spans 15 amino acids. Losses at the gene ends were 10 bases for V and 4 bases for J; bases not matched to a gene: 10. CDR1 is LNHDA, CDR2 SQIVND, per germline (reference sequence). The DNA of the CDR3 is TGTGCCACCGCCCCCGGGACAGGGGAAAATCAGCCCCAGCATTTT. Translation gives CATAPGTGENQPQHF.